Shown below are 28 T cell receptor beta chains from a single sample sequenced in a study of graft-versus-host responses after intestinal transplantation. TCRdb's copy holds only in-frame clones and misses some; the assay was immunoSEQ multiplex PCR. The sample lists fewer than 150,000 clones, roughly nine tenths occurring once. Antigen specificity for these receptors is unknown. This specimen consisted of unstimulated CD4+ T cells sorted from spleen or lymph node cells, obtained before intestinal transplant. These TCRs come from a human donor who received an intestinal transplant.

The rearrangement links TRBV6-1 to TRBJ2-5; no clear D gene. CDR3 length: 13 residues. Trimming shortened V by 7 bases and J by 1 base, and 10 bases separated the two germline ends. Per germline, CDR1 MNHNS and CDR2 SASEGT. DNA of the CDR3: TGTGCCAGCACTGGTCAACCCCAAGAGACCCAGTACTTC. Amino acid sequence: CASTGQPQETQYF.

CDR3 DNA sequence: TGTGCCAGCAGCCCTTTGGGTAAATCTCGAAAGACCTATGGCTACACCTTC. Protein product: CASSPLGKSRKTYGYTF. The gene calls are TRBV7-6 and TRBJ1-2; D unclear. V lost 5 bases and J 4 bases, leaving 23 bases between the germline ends. CDR1 is SGHVS, CDR2 FNYEAQ, per germline. The CDR3 runs to 17 residues.

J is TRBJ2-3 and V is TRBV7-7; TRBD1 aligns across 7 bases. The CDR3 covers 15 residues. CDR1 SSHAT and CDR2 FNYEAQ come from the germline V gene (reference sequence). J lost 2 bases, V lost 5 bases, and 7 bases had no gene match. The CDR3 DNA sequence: TGTGCCAGCAGCAAAGGGACAGCTTACACAGATACGCAGTATTTT. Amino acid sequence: CASSKGTAYTDTQYF.

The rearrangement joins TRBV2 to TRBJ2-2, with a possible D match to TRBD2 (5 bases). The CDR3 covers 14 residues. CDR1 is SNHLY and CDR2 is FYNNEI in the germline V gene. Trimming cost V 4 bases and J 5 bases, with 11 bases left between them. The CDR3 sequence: CASSVKTGTGELFF. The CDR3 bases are TGTGCCAGCAGTGTTAAAACGGGAACCGGGGAGCTGTTTTTT.

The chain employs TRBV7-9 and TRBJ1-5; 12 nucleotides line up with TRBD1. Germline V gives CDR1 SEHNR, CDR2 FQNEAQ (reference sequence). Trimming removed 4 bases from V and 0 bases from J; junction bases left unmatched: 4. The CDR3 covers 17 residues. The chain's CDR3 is CASSYGTGGRSNQPQHF. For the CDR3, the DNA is TGTGCCAGCAGCTACGGGACAGGGGGCCGTAGCAATCAGCCCCAGCATTTT.

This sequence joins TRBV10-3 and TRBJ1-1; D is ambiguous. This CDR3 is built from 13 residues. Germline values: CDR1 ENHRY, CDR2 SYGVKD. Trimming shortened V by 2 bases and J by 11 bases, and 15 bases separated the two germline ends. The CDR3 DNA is TGTGCCATCAGTGAGCCCCTGCGTCTTGGGGCTTTCTTT. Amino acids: CAISEPLRLGAFF.

The CDR3 coding sequence is TGTGCCAGCAGCCGCCTCAGGGGGGCTTCCAATGAGCAGTTCTTC. Translated, it gives CASSRLRGASNEQFF. V usage is TRBV7-9 and J usage is TRBJ2-1, with a weak D call TRBD1 (7 bases). The germline V gene encodes CDR1 SEHNR and CDR2 FQNEAQ (reference sequence). The CDR3 sequence is 15 residues long. Trimming took off 5 bases at V and 6 bases at J, with 17 bases between the two ends.

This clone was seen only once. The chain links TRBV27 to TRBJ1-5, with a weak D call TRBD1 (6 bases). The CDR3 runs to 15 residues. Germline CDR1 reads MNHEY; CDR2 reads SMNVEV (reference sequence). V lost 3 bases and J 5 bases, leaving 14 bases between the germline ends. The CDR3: CASSFGGHLDQPQHF. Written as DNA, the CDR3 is TGTGCCAGCAGTTTCGGGGGACATCTAGATCAGCCCCAGCATTTT.

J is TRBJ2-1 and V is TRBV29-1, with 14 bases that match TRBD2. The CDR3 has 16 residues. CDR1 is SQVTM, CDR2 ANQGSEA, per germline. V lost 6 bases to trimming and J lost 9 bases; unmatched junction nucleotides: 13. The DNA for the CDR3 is TGCAGCGTCTCCCGGGAGGGGACTAGCGGGGGTCCTGAGCAGTTCTTC. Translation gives CSVSREGTSGGPEQFF.

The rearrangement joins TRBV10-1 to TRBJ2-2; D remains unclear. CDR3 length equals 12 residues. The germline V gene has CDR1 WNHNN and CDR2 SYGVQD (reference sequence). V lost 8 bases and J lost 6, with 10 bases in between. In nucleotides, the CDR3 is TGCGCCAGCTCGACCCCTGCCGGGGAGCTGTTTTTT. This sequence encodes CASSTPAGELFF.

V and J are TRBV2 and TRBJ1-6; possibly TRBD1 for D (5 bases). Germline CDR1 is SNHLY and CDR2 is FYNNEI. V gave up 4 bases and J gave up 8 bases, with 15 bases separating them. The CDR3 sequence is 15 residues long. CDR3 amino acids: CASSGPGGKDSPLHF. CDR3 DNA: TGTGCCAGCAGTGGCCCGGGGGGGAAGGATTCACCCCTCCACTTT.

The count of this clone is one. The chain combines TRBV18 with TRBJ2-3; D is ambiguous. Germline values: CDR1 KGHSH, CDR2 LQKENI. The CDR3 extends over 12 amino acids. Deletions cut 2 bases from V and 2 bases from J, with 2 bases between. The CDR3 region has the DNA TGTGCCAGCTCACCATACACAGATACGCAGTATTTT. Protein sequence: CASSPYTDTQYF. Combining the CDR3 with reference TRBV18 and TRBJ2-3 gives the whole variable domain NAGVMQNPRHLVRRRGQEARLRCSPMKGHSHVYWYRQLPEEGLKFMVYLQKENIIDESGMPKERFSAEFPKEGPSILRIQQVVRGDSAAYFCASSPYTDTQYFGPGTRLTVL.

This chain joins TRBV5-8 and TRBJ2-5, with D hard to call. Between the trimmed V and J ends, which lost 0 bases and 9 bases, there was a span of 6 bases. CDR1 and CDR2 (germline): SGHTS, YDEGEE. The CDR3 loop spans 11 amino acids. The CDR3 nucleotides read TGTGCCAGCAGCTTGGGGTCGGCCCAGTACTTC. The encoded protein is CASSLGSAQYF.

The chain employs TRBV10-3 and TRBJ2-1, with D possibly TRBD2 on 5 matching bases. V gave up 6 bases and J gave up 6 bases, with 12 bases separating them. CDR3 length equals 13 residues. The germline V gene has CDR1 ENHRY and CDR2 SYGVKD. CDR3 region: CAISGVKGNEQFF. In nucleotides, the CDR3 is TGTGCCATCAGCGGGGTGAAGGGCAATGAGCAGTTCTTC.

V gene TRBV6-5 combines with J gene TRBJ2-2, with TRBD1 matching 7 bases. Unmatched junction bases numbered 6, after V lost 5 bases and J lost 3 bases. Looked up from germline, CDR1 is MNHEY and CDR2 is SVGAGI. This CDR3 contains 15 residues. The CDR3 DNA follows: TGTGCCAGCAGTCGAATAACAGGGGACACCGGGGAGCTGTTTTTT. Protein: CASSRITGDTGELFF.

Here the CDR3 DNA reads TGTGCCAGTAGTATAGGGACAGCGTTAAATAGGGAGACCCAGTACTTC. Translated, it gives CASSIGTALNRETQYF. The chain couples TRBV19 to TRBJ2-5; tentatively, D is TRBD1 (6 bases). The ends were cut back, 1 base at V and 5 bases at J, with 17 bases in the middle. Germline CDR1 reads LNHDA; CDR2 reads SQIVND (reference sequence). The CDR3 runs to 16 residues.

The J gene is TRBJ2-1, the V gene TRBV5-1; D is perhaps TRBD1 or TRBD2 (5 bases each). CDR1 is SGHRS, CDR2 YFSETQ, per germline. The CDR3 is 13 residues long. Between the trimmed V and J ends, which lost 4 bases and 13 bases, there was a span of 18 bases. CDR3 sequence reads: CASSRGQAVEQFF. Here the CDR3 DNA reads TGCGCCAGCAGCCGAGGACAAGCGGTAGAACAGTTCTTC.

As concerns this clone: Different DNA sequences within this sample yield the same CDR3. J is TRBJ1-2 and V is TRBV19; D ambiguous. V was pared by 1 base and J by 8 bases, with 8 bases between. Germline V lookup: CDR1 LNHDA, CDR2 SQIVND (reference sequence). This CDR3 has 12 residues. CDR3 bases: TGTGCCAGTAGTATAGTGGGAGGCGGCTACACCTTC. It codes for CASSIVGGGYTF.

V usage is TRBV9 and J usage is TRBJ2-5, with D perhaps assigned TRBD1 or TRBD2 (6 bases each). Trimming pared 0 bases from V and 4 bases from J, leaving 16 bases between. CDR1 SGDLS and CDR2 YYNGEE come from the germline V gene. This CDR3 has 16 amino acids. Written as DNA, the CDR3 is TGTGCCAGCAGCGTAGGGAGGGGGGCTGGGGTAGAGACCCAGTACTTC. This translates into CASSVGRGAGVETQYF.

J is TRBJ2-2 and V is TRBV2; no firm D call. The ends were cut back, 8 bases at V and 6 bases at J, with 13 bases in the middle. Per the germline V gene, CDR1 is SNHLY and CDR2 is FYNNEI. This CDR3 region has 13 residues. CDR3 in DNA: TGTGCCAGCGGAGCCCTGGGCGCCGGGGAGCTGTTTTTT. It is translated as CASGALGAGELFF.

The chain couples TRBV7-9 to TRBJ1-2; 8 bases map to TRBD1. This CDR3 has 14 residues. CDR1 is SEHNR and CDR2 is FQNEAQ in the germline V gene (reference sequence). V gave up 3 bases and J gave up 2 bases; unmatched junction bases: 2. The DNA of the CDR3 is TGTGCCAGCAGCTTGTGGACAGGGAACTATGGCTACACCTTC. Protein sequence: CASSLWTGNYGYTF.

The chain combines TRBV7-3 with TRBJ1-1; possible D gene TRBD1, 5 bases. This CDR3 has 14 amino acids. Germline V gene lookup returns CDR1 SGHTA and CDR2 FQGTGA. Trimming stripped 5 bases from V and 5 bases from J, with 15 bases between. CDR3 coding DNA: TGTGCCAGCAGCCCCGGGGCCGGGAATACTGAAGCTTTCTTT. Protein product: CASSPGAGNTEAFF.

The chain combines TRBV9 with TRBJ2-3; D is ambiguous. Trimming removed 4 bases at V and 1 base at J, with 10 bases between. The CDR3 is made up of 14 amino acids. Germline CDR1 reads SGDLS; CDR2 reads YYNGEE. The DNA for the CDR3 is TGTGCCAGCAGCACCCGTCATGGCACAGATACGCAGTATTTT. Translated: CASSTRHGTDTQYF.

CDR3 bases: TGTGCCAGCAGTTTCTACAGGGGTCAAGAGCCCCAGCATTTT. Translation gives CASSFYRGQEPQHF. The chain links TRBV27 to TRBJ1-5; TRBD1 aligns across 7 bases. CDR3 length equals 14 residues. The germline CDR1 and CDR2 sequences are MNHEY and SMNVEV (reference sequence). Trimming at V came to 3 bases and at J to 8 bases, leaving 7 bases not matched to a gene.

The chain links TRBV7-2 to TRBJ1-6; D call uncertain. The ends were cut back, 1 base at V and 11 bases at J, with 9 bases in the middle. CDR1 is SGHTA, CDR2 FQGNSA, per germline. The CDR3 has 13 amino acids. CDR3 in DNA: TGTGCCAGCAGCTTAGACTGGTTTGCACCCCTCCACTTT. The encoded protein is CASSLDWFAPLHF.

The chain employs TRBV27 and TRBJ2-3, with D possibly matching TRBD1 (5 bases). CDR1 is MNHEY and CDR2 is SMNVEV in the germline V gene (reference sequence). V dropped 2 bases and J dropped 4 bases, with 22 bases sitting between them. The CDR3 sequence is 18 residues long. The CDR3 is CASSLRVSGQKYPDTQYF. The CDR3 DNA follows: TGTGCCAGCAGTTTAAGGGTTAGTGGACAAAAGTACCCAGATACGCAGTATTTT.

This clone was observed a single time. The CDR3 DNA follows: TGTGCCAGCAGAGCCAGTCAGGGGCAGTCTGGCTACACCTTC. Its translation is CASRASQGQSGYTF. V gene TRBV4-2 combines with J gene TRBJ1-2, with D perhaps matching TRBD1 (6 bases). Trimming left V 6 bases short and J 7 bases short, with 18 bases between. Germline V lookup: CDR1 LGHNA, CDR2 YNFKEQ. This CDR3 is 14 amino acids long.

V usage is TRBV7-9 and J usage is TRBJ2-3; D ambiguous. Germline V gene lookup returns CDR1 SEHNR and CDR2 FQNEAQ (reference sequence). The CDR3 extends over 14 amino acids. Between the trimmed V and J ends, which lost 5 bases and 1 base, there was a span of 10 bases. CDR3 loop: CASSQPDRTDTQYF. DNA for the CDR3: TGTGCCAGCAGCCAACCGGACCGCACAGATACGCAGTATTTT. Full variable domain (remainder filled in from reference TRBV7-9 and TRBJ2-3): DTGVSQNPRHKITKRGQNVTFRCDPISEHNRLYWYRQTLGQGPEFLTYFQNEAQLEKSRLLSDRFSAERPKGSFSTLEIQRTEQGDSAMYLCASSQPDRTDTQYFGPGTRLTVL.